This TCR beta chain emerged from a study of OX40 agonist ivuxolimab in advanced cancers. At the level of the whole study: The costimulatory receptor OX40 (CD134) was targeted by ivuxolimab, a fully human IgG2 agonistic monoclonal antibody. Intravenous ivuxolimab was administered to patients every 2 weeks at six dose levels: 0.01, 0.1, 0.3, 1.5, 3 and 10 mg/kg. Among the approximately 54 dose-escalation patients, around 19 had hepatocellular carcinoma, about 15 melanoma, 9 renal cell carcinoma and 9 head and neck cancer. The dose-escalation cohort was 82.7% male with a mean age of around 62 years, ranging from about 23 to 85. Patients were allowed to have had prior anti-PD-1, anti-PD-L1 or anti-CTLA-4 therapy, and 40% of the dose-escalation patients had previously received checkpoint inhibitors. Three dose-escalation patients achieved partial responses, one with hepatocellular carcinoma and two with cutaneous melanoma. Peripheral TCRbeta sequencing aimed to test whether ivuxolimab altered TCR sequence diversity and caused clonal T-cell expansion. The paper describes the monotherapy dose-escalation part (N of about 52 patients) of the phase I trial of ivuxolimab.

The study at large found these results: On average, CD8+ T cells showed more expanded clones than CD4+ T cells after ivuxolimab. At doses of 0.1 to 3.0 mg/kg, clonal expansion of both CD4+ and CD8+ blood T cells was observed from baseline to week 6. Low levels of normalized T-cell clonal expansion were also seen in some patients who did not respond. Antigen specificity was not determined for the clonally expanded peripheral T cells. In the 0.1-3.0 mg/kg groups, partial responders were among the patients with the lowest normalized peripheral clonal expansion, particularly in CD8+ T cells.

For sequencing of the TCRbeta CDR3 region, genomic DNA was extracted from the sorted cells. The immunoSEQ Assay was used to sequence the TCRbeta CDR3 regions. Not all clones reach the TCRdb copy of this immuneACCESS table, which keeps in-frame sequences only. Checked studies attribute under half of the gap to unresolved V genes and leave the rest unexplained. Across this sample there are 60,000 to 65,000 clones, with around 80% seen only once. Approximately 2% of the sample is taken by the ten largest. The trial excluded patients who had a history of autoimmune disease or were on systemic immunosuppression. Peripheral blood for TCR sequencing was collected from all dose cohorts at baseline, on cycle 4 day 1, and on cycle 7 day 1. The samples were taken from a phase I, first-in-human, multicenter, open-label dose-escalation trial of ivuxolimab. Adults with locally advanced or metastatic melanoma, renal cell, hepatocellular, or head and neck squamous cell carcinoma were enrolled in the trial. Before TCR sequencing, CD4+ T cells and CD8+ T cells were sorted from peripheral blood as separate populations.

Sequences GTSNPN (CDR1) and SVGIG (CDR2) are obtained from the germline V gene (reference sequence). The CDR3 starts with the cysteine, ends with the phenylalanine, and has 14 residues. The read is trimmed to its CDR3 DNA, 42 bases read in frame from base 1. At the junction V is shortened by 4 bases and J by 7 bases, with 14 bases in between. As for this clone: Its antigen is currently not known. Base-call qualities are not available, and no considerably larger clone is one nucleotide away.

The V gene is TRBV30 and the J gene is TRBJ1-6; the best D guess is TRBD1, with 5 bases matching. This receptor was taken from an adult with an advanced solid tumor such as melanoma, head and neck, liver or kidney cancer. This sample comprised CD4+ or CD8+ T cells sorted from blood, obtained in a trial of the OX40 agonist ivuxolimab. In nucleotides, the sequence is TGTGCCTGGAAAGGTACAGGTATAAATTCACCCCTCCACTTT. This sequence encodes CAWKGTGINSPLHF.